Listed below are T cell receptor beta chains from one sample, sequenced in a study of cytomegalovirus exposure and HLA in healthy donors. Clones were read by immunoSEQ multiplex PCR, and TCRdb kept only the in-frame ones, dropping some. The repertoire holds over 55,000 clones, with around 80% as singletons. The specimen was PBMCs. Receptor source: a woman aged 25 to 45 in good health and CMV-seronegative. Both conserved end residues are part of each CDR3. Fields, in order: V gene, D gene, clone size, J gene, CDR3 protein, CDR3 DNA. A D gene is named only where the DNA matches it firmly. For some rows the clone size is stated as once, few or many, or as a class when expanded; others skip it.

TRBV23-1,-,-,TRBJ1-1,CASSHPAGKNTEAFF,TGCGCCAGCAGTCACCCGGCAGGAAAGAACACTGAAGCTTTCTTT
TRBV7-8,-,-,TRBJ2-7,CASSLAREGYEQYF,TGTGCCAGCAGCTTAGCTCGAGAGGGATACGAGCAGTACTTC
TRBV6-5,TRBD1,-,TRBJ2-7,CASRTGTGTYEQYF,TGTGCCAGCCGAACCGGGACAGGTACCTACGAGCAGTACTTC
TRBV5-1,TRBD1,-,TRBJ2-5,CASSLTTGDTSRYF,TGCGCCAGCAGCTTAACAACAGGGGACACCTCTAGGTACTTC
TRBV6-4,-,-,TRBJ1-5,CASSGNRGEYQHF,TGTGCCAGCAGCGGCAACCGGGGGGAGTACCAGCATTTT
TRBV7-9,TRBD1,-,TRBJ1-2,CASSLDRGYGYTF,TGTGCCAGCAGCTTAGACAGGGGCTATGGCTACACCTTC
TRBV27,-,few,TRBJ1-2,CASSLSAIYGYTF,TGTGCCAGCAGTTTATCCGCGATCTATGGCTACACCTTC
TRBV10-3,TRBD2,-,TRBJ2-3,CATGTSDTDTQYF,TGTGCCACCGGGACTAGCGACACAGATACGCAGTATTTT
TRBV6-5,TRBD1,-,TRBJ1-2,CASSLDRVGYTF,TGTGCCAGCAGCCTCGACAGGGTCGGCTACACCTTC
TRBV6-1,-,-,TRBJ1-3,CASHRVSGNTIYF,TGTGCCAGCCACAGGGTCTCTGGAAACACCATATATTTT
TRBV7-8,-,-,TRBJ2-1,CASTPIRGGDNEQFF,TGTGCCAGCACCCCCATCCGAGGGGGGGACAATGAGCAGTTCTTC
TRBV30,TRBD2,-,TRBJ2-5,CAWSRLRGGGWETQYF,TGTGCCTGGAGTCGGTTGCGGGGGGGCGGCTGGGAGACCCAGTACTTC
TRBV2,-,-,TRBJ1-4,CASNFLGGRDSGLFF,TGTGCCAGCAATTTCCTGGGGGGGCGCGATTCTGGACTGTTTTTT
TRBV5-1,-,-,TRBJ2-1,CASSLFGSEQFF,TGCGCCAGCAGCTTGTTCGGGAGTGAGCAGTTCTTC
TRBV5-4,TRBD1,once,TRBJ1-1,CASSATGRPEAFF,TGTGCCAGCAGCGCGACAGGGAGGCCTGAAGCTTTCTTT
TRBV10-2,-,-,TRBJ2-7,CASSPGRSYEQYF,TGCGCCAGCTCCCCAGGGAGGTCCTACGAGCAGTACTTC
TRBV2,TRBD2,-,TRBJ2-5,CARRTRETQYF,TGTGCCAGAAGGACTAGAGAGACCCAGTACTTC
TRBV4-1,-,-,TRBJ1-5,CASSQGALGRANQPQHF,TGCGCCAGCAGCCAAGGAGCCCTAGGCAGGGCCAATCAGCCCCAGCATTTT
TRBV23-1,TRBD2,-,TRBJ2-2,CASSQTRQREHMNTGELFF,TGCGCCAGCAGTCAAACCCGCCAGCGGGAGCACATGAACACCGGGGAGCTGTTTTTT
TRBV9,-,-,TRBJ2-7,CASSVEPSYEQYF,TGTGCCAGCAGCGTAGAGCCCTCCTACGAGCAGTACTTC
TRBV6-6,TRBD1,-,TRBJ1-1,CASSHGQGRSRAFF,TGTGCCAGCAGCCACGGACAGGGGCGAAGTCGAGCTTTCTTT
TRBV4-1,-,-,TRBJ1-1,CASTYLGGARTEAFF,TGCGCCAGCACCTACTTGGGGGGGGCGAGGACTGAAGCTTTCTTT
TRBV4-2,TRBD1,once,TRBJ2-7,CASSQVGPGQVLYEQYF,TGTGCCAGCAGCCAAGTGGGCCCGGGACAGGTCCTCTACGAGCAGTACTTC
TRBV2,-,-,TRBJ1-5,CASSKQGFSNQPQHF,TGTGCCAGCAGTAAACAGGGCTTTAGCAATCAGCCCCAGCATTTT
TRBV7-9,TRBD1,-,TRBJ1-1,CASSLSGGNTEAFF,TGTGCCAGCAGCTTATCAGGGGGGAACACTGAAGCTTTCTTT
TRBV6-1,-,-,TRBJ1-1,CASSEAQGSVTEAFF,TGTGCCAGCAGTGAAGCGCAGGGTTCTGTCACTGAAGCTTTCTTT
TRBV4-1,TRBD2,-,TRBJ2-5,CASSQGVAGGLKETQYF,TGCGCCAGCAGCCAAGGAGTGGCGGGGGGACTTAAAGAGACCCAGTACTTC
TRBV29-1,-,-,TRBJ1-1,CSVGGLQGRAEAFF,TGCAGCGTTGGGGGGTTACAGGGTAGGGCTGAAGCTTTCTTT
TRBV29-1,TRBD1,-,TRBJ1-5,CSVAGQGGNQPQHF,TGCAGCGTCGCAGGACAGGGGGGCAATCAGCCCCAGCATTTT